Sequencing of this TCR beta chain was carried out in a study of identical twins. It was template switching that added a universal primer site, and there were unique molecular identifiers on the cDNA. TCRdb used MiXCR to reprocess the 5' RACE reads, holding one entry per CDR3 protein. The sample consists of 1,800,000 or so distinct CDR3 sequences, roughly a third of them appearing once. CDR3 length: 13 amino acids. Trimming pared 3 bases from V and 5 bases from J, leaving 9 bases between. Looked up from germline, CDR1 is MGHRA and CDR2 is YSYEKL. This clonotype was obtained from a newborn girl in good health. The chain recombines TRBV4-1 with TRBJ2-3; D unresolved. Sequenced material: cord blood. The CDR3 DNA reads TGCGCCAGCAGCCATCTCATGGTAGATACGCAGTATTTT. Translating gives CASSHLMVDTQYF.